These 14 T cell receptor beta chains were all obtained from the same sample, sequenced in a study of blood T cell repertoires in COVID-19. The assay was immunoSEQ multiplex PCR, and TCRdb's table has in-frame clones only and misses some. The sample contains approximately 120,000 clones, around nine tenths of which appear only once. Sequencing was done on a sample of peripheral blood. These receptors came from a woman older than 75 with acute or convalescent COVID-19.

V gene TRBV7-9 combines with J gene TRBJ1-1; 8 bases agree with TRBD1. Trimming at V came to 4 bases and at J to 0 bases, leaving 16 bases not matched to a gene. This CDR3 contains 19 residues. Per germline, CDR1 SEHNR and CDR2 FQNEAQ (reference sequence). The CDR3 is CASSSIQGARSLMNTEAFF. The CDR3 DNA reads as TGTGCCAGCAGCTCCATTCAGGGGGCGCGAAGTTTAATGAACACTGAAGCTTTCTTT.

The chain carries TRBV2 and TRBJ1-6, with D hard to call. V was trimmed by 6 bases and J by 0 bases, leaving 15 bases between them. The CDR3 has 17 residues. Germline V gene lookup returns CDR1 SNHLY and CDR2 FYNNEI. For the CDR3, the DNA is TGTGCCAGCAGAAATCGGGGAATTAGCTCCTATAATTCACCCCTCCACTTT. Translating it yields CASRNRGISSYNSPLHF.

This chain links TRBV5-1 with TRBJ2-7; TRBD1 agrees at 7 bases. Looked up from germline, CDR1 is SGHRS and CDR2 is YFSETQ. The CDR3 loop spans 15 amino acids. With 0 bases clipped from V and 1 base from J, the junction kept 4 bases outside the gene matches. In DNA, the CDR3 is TGCGCCAGCAGCTTGGGCTTACAGGGGTCCTACGAGCAGTACTTC. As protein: CASSLGLQGSYEQYF.

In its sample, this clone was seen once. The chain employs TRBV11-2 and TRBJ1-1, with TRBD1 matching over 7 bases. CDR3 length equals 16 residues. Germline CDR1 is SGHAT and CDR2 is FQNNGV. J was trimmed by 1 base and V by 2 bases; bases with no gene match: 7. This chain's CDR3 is CASSLYLGQTNTEAFF. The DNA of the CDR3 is TGTGCCAGCAGCTTATATCTGGGACAGACGAACACTGAAGCTTTCTTT.

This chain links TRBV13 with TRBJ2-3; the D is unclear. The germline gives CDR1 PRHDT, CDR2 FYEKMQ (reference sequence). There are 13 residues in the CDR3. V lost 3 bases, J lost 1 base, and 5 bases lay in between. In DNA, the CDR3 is TGTGCCAGCAGCTTTCCAGGCACAGATACGCAGTATTTT. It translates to CASSFPGTDTQYF. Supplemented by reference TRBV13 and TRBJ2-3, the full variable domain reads AAGVIQSPRHLIKEKRETATLKCYPIPRHDTVYWYQQGPGQDPQFLISFYEKMQSDKGSIPDRFSAQQFSDYHSELNMSSLELGDSALYFCASSFPGTDTQYFGPGTRLTVL.

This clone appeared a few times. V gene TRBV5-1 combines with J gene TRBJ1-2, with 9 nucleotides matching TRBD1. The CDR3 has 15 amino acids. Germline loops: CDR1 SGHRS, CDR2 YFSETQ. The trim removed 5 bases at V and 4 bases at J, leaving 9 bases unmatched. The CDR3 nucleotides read TGCGCCAGCAGACACGAACCGGGACAGGGCTATGGCTACACCTTC. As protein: CASRHEPGQGYGYTF.

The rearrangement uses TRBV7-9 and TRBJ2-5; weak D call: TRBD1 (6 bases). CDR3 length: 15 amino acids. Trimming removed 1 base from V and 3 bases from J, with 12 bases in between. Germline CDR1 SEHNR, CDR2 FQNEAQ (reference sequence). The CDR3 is CASSLEGRGEETQYF. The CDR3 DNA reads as TGTGCCAGCAGCTTAGAGGGCAGGGGAGAAGAGACCCAGTACTTC.

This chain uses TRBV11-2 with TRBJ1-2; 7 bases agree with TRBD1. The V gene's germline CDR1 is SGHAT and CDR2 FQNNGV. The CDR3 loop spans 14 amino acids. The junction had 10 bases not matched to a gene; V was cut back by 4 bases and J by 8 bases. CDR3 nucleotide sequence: TGTGCCAGCAGCTACTCCCGACAGGGTGAAGGCTACACCTTC. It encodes CASSYSRQGEGYTF.

Here the CDR3 reads CASSRESSYEQYF. The CDR3 DNA is TGTGCCAGCAGTCGCGAGTCCTCCTACGAGCAGTACTTC. V usage is TRBV6-5 and J usage is TRBJ2-7, with no clear D. This CDR3 is 13 amino acids long. The V gene's germline CDR1 is MNHEY and CDR2 SVGAGI. V was clipped by 5 bases and J by 0 bases, with 8 bases between them.

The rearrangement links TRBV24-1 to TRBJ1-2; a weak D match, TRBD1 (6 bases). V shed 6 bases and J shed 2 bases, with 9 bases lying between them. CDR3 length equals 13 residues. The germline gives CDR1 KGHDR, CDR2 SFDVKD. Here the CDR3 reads CATSITGNYGYTF. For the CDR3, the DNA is TGTGCCACCAGTATAACAGGGAACTATGGCTACACCTTC.

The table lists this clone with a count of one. The CDR3 loop is CASSRIGNQPQHF. CDR3 in DNA: TGTGCCAGCAGTCGTATCGGCAATCAGCCCCAGCATTTT. The rearrangement joins TRBV12-3 or TRBV12-4 to TRBJ1-5; no clear D. V was clipped by 5 bases and J by 2 bases, with 7 bases between them. The CDR3 spans 13 residues.

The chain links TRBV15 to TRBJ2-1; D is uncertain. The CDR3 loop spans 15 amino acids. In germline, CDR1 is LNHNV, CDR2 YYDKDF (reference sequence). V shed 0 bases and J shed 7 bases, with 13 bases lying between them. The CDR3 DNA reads TGTGCCACCAGCAGAGATAGAGTGGGCGTGAATGAGCAGTTCTTC. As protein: CATSRDRVGVNEQFF.

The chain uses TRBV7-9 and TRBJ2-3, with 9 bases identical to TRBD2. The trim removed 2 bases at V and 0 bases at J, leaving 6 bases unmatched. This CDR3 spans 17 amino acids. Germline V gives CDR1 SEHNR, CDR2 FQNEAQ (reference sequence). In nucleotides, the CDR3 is TGTGCCAGCAGCTTAAGGACTAGCGCCGCTAGCACAGATACGCAGTATTTT. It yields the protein CASSLRTSAASTDTQYF.

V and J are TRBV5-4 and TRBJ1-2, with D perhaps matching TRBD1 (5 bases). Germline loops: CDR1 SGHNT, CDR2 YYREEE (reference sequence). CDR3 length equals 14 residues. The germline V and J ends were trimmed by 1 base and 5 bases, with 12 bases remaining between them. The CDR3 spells CASSLPGKGYGYTF. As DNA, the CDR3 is TGTGCCAGCAGCTTGCCAGGGAAGGGGTATGGCTACACCTTC.